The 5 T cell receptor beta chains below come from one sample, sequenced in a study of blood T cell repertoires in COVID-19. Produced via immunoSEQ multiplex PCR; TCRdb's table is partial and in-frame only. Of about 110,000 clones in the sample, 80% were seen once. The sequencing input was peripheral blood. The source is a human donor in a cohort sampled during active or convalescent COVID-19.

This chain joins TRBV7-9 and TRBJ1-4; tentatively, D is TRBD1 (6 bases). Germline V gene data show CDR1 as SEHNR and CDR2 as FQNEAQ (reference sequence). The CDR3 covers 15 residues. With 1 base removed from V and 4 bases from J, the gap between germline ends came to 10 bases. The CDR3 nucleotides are TGTGCCAGCAGCTTAGTGACAGGCCTTAATGAAAAACTGTTTTTT. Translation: CASSLVTGLNEKLFF.

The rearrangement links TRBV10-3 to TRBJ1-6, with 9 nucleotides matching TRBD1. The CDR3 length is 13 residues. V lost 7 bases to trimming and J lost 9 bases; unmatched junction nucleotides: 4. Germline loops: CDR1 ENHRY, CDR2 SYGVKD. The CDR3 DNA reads TGTGCCATCAAGGGACAGGGTAGTTCACCCCTCCACTTT. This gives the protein CAIKGQGSSPLHF.

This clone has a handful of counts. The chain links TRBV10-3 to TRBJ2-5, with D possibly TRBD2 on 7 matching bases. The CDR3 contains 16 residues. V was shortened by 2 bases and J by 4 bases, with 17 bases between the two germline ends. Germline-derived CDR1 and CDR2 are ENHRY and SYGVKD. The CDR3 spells CAISEGLQGLRETQYF. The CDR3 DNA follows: TGTGCCATCAGTGAGGGACTACAGGGACTACGAGAGACCCAGTACTTC.

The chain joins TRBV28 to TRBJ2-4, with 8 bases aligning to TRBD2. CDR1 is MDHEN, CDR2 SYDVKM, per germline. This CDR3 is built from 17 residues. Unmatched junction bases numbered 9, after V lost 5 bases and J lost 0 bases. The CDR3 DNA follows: TGTGCCAGCAGTATAATGGGGCTAGCGGGAGCCAAAAACATTCAGTACTTC. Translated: CASSIMGLAGAKNIQYF.

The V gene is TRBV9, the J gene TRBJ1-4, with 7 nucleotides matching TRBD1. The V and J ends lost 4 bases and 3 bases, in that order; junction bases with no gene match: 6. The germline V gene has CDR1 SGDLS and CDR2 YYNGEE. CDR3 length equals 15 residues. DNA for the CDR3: TGTGCCAGCAGCAGGACAGGATCCCCTAATGAAAAACTGTTTTTT. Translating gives CASSRTGSPNEKLFF.